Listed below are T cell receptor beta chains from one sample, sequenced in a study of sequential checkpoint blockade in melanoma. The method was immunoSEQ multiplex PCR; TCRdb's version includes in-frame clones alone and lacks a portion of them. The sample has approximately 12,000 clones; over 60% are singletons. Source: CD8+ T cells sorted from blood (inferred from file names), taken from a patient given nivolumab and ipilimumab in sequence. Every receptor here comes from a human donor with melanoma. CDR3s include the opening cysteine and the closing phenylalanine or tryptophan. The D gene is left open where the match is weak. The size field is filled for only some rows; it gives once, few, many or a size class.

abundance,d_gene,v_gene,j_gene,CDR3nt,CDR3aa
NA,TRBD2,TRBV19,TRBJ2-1,TGTGCCAGTAGTATAATGGGGGAGGGTAGGAATGAGCAGTTCTTC,CASSIMGEGRNEQFF
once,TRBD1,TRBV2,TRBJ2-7,TGTGCCAGCAGGTCCTCCGGGACAGGGGCCTACGAGCAGTACTTC,CASRSSGTGAYEQYF
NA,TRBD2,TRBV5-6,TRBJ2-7,TGTGCCAGCAGCCCAGGACTAGCGGGGTCCTACGAGCAGTACTTC,CASSPGLAGSYEQYF
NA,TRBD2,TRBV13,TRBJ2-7,TGTGCCAGCAGCTTGGGACTAGCGGGAGGGAAGAGGTACTTC,CASSLGLAGGKRYF
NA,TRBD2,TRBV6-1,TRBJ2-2,TGTGCCAGCTCGGTGGGACTAATCACCGGGGAGCTGTTTTTT,CASSVGLITGELFF
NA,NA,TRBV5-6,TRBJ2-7,TGTGCCAGCAGCATAGGGACACTCTACGAGCAGTACTTC,CASSIGTLYEQYF
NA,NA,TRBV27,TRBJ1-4,TGTGCCAGCAGTTTAAACGGAGATGAAAAACTGTTTTTT,CASSLNGDEKLFF
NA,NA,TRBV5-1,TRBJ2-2,TGCGCCAGCAGCTTGGTTTCGGACACCGGGGAGCTGTTTTTT,CASSLVSDTGELFF
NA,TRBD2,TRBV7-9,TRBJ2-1,TGTGCCAGCAGCGGCCCGGGACTAGCGGGAGGCCTCTACAATGAGCAGTTCTTC,CASSGPGLAGGLYNEQFF
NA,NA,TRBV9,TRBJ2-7,TGTGCCAGCAGCACCTCGACAGGAGCACCCTACGAGCAGTACTTC,CASSTSTGAPYEQYF
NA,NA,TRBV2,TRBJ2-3,TGTGCCAGCACTCCGAGGGAGGCGGGATTCACAGATACGCAGTATTTT,CASTPREAGFTDTQYF
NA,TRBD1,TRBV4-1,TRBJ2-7,TGCGCCAGCAGCCACCGACAGGGGGTATACGAGCAGTACTTC,CASSHRQGVYEQYF
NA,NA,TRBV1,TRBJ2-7,TGCACCAGCAGCCAAGGGACTAGCGGGAGACCCTACGAGCAGTACTTC,CTSSQGTSGRPYEQYF
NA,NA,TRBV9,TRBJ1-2,TGTGCCAGCAGCGTCGGGGGGGCTAACTATGGCTACACCTTC,CASSVGGANYGYTF
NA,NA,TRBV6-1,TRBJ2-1,TGTGCCAGCAGAAGGAGCGGGTCCTACAATGAGCAGTTCTTC,CASRRSGSYNEQFF
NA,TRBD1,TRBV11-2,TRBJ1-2,TGTGCCAGCAGCTACCAACCCGGGACAGGCTTCTATGGCTACACCTTC,CASSYQPGTGFYGYTF
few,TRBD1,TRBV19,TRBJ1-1,TGTGCCAGTAGTATTCTACGGGACAGGGGAGATGGTGGCACTGAAGCTTTCTTT,CASSILRDRGDGGTEAFF
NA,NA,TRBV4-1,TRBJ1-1,TGCGCCAGCAGCCCGACTCGGACACAGAGTCTTGAAGCTTTCTTT,CASSPTRTQSLEAFF
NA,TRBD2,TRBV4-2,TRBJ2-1,TGTGCCAGCAGCCAAGGACTTACTAGCGGGTACAATGAGCAGTTCTTC,CASSQGLTSGYNEQFF
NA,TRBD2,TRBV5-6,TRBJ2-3,TGTGCCAGCAGCTTTCTAGCGGGGGGAGATACGCAGTATTTT,CASSFLAGGDTQYF
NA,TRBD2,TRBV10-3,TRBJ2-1,TGTGCCATCAGTGAGCCCCCCCAGAAGCGGGGGATATACAATGAGCAGTTCTTC,CAISEPPQKRGIYNEQFF
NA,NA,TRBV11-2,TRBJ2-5,TGTGCCAGCAGATCTCAAGAGACCCAGTACTTC,CASRSQETQYF
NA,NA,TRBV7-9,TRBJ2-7,TGTGCCAGCAGCTTGTCGGGAGTCTCCTACGAGCAGTACTTC,CASSLSGVSYEQYF
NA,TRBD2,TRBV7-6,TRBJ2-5,TGTGCCAGCAGCTTACCACTAGCGGGGGAGCAAGAGACCCAGTACTTC,CASSLPLAGEQETQYF
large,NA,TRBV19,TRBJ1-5,TGTGCCAGTAGTAGGGCCGTAAGCGGTCGTCAGCCCCAGCATTTT,CASSRAVSGRQPQHF
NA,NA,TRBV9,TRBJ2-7,TGTGCCAGCAGCGTAGCAGGGTCAGGCTCCTACGAGCAGTACTTC,CASSVAGSGSYEQYF
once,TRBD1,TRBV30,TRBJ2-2,TGTGCCTGGAGGGGACAGTCGAACACCGGGGAGCTGTTTTTT,CAWRGQSNTGELFF
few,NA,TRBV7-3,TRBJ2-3,TGTGCCAGCAGCCCTGTGGCAGTCTCTAGCACAGATACGCAGTATTTT,CASSPVAVSSTDTQYF
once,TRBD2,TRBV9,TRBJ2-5,TGTGCCAGCAGCGTAGAAGGACTAGGTCAAGAGACCCAGTACTTC,CASSVEGLGQETQYF
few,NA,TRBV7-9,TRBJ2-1,TGTGCCAGCACTCAGGTATCGGGGGGCCTGAATGAGCAGTTCTTC,CASTQVSGGLNEQFF
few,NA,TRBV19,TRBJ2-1,TGTGCCAGTAGTGAGAATGGGACTCCTGAGCAGTTCTTC,CASSENGTPEQFF
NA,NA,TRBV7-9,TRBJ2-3,TGTGCCAGCAGCTCTTCGGGAGTGGGGTGGGATACGCAGTATTTT,CASSSSGVGWDTQYF
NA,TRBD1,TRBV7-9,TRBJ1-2,TGTGCCAGCAGCTTAGTAGGGGGCGAATGGGACTATGGCTACACCTTC,CASSLVGGEWDYGYTF
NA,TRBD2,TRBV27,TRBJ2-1,TGTGCCAGCAGTTCGGCTAGCGGGGGGGCAGAGGAGCAGTTCTTC,CASSSASGGAEEQFF
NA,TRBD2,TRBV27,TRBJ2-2,TGTGCCAGCAGTTATTCGGCTAGCGGGGGGGCTTGGGGGGAGCTGTTTTTT,CASSYSASGGAWGELFF
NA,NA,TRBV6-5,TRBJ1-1,TGTGCCAGCAGTTACTCGAATCTGGCGAACACTGAAGCTTTCTTT,CASSYSNLANTEAFF
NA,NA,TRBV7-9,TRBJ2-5,TGTGCCAGCAGCTTAGTCGGACAACAAGAGACCCAGTACTTC,CASSLVGQQETQYF
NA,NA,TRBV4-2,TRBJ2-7,TGTGCCAGCAGCCAAGACAGGGGAAGATACGAGCAGTACTTC,CASSQDRGRYEQYF
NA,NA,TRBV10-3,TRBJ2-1,TGTGCCATCAGTGAGTCGGGACTGGCAAGCTCCTACAATGAGCAGTTCTTC,CAISESGLASSYNEQFF
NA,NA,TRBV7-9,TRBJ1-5,TGTGCCAGCAGCTCAAACAGGGTATCCAATCAGCCCCAGCATTTT,CASSSNRVSNQPQHF
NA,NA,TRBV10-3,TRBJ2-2,TGTGCCACCCTGGGGGGGACAAACACCGGGGAGCTGTTTTTT,CATLGGTNTGELFF
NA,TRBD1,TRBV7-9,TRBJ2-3,TGTGCCAGCAGCTTAGAGGGACAGCCCACAGATACGCAGTATTTT,CASSLEGQPTDTQYF